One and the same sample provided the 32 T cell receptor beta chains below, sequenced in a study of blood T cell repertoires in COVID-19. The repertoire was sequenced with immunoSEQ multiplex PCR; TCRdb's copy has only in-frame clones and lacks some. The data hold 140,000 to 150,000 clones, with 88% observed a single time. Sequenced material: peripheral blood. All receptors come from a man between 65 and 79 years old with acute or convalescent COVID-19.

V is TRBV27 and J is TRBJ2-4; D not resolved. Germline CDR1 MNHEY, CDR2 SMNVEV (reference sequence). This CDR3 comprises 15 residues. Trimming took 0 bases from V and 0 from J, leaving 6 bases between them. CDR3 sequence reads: CASSLSGVAKNIQYF. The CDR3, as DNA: TGTGCCAGCAGTTTATCAGGAGTAGCCAAAAACATTCAGTACTTC.

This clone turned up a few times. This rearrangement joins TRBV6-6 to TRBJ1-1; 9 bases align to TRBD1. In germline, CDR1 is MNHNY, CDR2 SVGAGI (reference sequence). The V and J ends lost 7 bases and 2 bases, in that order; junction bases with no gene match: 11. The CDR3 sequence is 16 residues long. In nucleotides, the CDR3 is TGTGCCAGCATTGATCGGGACAGGGTCCCCAACACTGAAGCTTTCTTT. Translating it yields CASIDRDRVPNTEAFF.

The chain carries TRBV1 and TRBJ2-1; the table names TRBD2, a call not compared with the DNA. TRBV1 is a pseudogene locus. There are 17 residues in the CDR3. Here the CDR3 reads CTSPKGLAGFRGNEQFF. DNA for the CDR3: TGCACCAGCCCTAAGGGACTAGCGGGATTTCGGGGCAATGAGCAGTTCTTC.

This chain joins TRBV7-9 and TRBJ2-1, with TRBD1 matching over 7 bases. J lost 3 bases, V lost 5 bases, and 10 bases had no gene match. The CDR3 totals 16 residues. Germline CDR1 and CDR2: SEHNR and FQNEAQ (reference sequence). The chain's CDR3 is CASSRFLGGGYNEQFF. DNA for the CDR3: TGTGCCAGCAGCCGATTTTTAGGGGGCGGCTACAATGAGCAGTTCTTC.

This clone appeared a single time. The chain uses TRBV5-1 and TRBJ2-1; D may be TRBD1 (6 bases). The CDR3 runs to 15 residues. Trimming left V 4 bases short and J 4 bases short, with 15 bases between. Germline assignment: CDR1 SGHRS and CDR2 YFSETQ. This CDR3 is CASSTTPGQYNEQFF. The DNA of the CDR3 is TGCGCCAGCAGCACAACTCCGGGACAATACAATGAGCAGTTCTTC.

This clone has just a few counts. CDR3 amino acids: CASSYSPGTGGYEQYF. CDR3 DNA sequence: TGTGCCAGCAGTTACTCACCCGGGACAGGGGGATACGAGCAGTACTTC. This chain uses TRBV6-5 with TRBJ2-7; 11 nucleotides align to TRBD1. Germline trimming cut 0 bases from V and 4 bases from J; bases unmatched to any gene: 5. Germline lookup yields CDR1 MNHEY and CDR2 SVGAGI. The CDR3 runs to 16 residues.

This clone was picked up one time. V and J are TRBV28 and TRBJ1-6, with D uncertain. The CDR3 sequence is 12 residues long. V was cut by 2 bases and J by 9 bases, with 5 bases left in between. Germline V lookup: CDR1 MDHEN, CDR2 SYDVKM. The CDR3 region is CASSLRSSPLHF. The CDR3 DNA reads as TGTGCCAGCAGTTTACGTAGTTCACCCCTCCACTTT.

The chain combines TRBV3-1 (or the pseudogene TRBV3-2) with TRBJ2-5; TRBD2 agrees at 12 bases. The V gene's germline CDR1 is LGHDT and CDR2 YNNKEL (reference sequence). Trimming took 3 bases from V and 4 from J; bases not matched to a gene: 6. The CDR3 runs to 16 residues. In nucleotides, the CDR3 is TGTGCCAGCAGCCAGGGGAAACTAGCGGGAGGAGAGACCCAGTACTTC. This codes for CASSQGKLAGGETQYF.

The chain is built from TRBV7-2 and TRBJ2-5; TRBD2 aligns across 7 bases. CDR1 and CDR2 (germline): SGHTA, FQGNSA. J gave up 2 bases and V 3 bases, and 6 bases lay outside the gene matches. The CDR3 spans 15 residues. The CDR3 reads CASSFRGGSQETQYF. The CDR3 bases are TGTGCCAGCAGCTTCCGCGGGGGATCACAAGAGACCCAGTACTTC.

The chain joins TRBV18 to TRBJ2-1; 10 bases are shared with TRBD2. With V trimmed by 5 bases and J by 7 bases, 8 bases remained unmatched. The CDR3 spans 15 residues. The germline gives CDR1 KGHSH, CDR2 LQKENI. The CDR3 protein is CASSTRTSGFNEQFF. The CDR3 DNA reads TGTGCCAGCTCAACAAGGACTAGCGGTTTTAATGAGCAGTTCTTC. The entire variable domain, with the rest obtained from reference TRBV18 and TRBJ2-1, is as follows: NAGVMQNPRHLVRRRGQEARLRCSPMKGHSHVYWYRQLPEEGLKFMVYLQKENIIDESGMPKERFSAEFPKEGPSILRIQQVVRGDSAAYFCASSTRTSGFNEQFFGPGTRLTVL.

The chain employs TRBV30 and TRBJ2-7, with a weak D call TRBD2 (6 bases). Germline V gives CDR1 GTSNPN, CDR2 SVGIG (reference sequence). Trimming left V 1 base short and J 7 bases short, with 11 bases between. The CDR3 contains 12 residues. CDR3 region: CAWSGTAGEQYF. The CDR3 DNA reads TGTGCCTGGAGTGGGACTGCGGGGGAGCAGTACTTC.

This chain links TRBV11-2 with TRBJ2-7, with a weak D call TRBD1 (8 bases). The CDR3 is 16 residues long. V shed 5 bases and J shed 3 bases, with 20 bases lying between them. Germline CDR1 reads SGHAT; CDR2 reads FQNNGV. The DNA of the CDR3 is TGTGCCAGCAGCACACTAGGACAGGGAGGGGACTACGAGCAGTACTTC. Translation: CASSTLGQGGDYEQYF. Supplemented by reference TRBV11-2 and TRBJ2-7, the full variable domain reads EAGVAQSPRYKIIEKRQSVAFWCNPISGHATLYWYQQILGQGPKLLIQFQNNGVVDDSQLPKDRFSAERLKGVDSTLKIQPAKLEDSAVYLCASSTLGQGGDYEQYFGPGTRLTVT.

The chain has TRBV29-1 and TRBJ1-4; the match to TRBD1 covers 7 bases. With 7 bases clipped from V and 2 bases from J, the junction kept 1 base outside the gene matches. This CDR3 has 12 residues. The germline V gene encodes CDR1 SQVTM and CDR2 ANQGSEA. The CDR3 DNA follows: TGCAGCGCGGGACAGACTAATGAAAAACTGTTTTTT. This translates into CSAGQTNEKLFF.

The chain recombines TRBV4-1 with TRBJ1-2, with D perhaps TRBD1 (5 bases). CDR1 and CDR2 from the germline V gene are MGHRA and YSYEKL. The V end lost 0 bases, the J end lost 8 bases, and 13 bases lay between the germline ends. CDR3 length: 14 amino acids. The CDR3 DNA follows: TGCGCCAGCAGCCAAGATCAGGGCCAGAGGGGCTACACCTTC. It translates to CASSQDQGQRGYTF.

The CDR3 sequence: CASRPGGSNTGELFF. The CDR3 DNA reads TGTGCCAGCAGACCAGGGGGTTCCAACACCGGGGAGCTGTTTTTT. The chain has TRBV28 and TRBJ2-2, with 7 bases fitting TRBD1. The junction had 6 bases not matched to a gene; V was cut back by 6 bases and J by 2 bases. Germline loops: CDR1 MDHEN, CDR2 SYDVKM. This CDR3 contains 15 residues.

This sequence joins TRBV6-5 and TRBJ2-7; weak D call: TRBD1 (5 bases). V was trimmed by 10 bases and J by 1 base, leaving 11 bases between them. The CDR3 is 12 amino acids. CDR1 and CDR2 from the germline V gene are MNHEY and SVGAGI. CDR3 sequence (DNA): TGTGCCACCTTGACAGAATCCTACGAGCAGTACTTC. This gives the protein CATLTESYEQYF.

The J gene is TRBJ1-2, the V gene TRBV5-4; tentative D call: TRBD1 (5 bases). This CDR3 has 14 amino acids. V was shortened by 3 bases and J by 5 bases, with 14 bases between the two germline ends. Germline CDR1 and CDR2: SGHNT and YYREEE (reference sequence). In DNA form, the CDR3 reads TGTGCCAGCAGCTCTCAGGGCGGGGCGTATGGCTACACCTTC. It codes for CASSSQGGAYGYTF.

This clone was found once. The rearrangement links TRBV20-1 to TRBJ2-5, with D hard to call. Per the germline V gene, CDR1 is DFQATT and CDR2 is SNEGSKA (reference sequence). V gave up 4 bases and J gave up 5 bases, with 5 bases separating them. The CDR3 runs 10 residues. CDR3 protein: CSANRETQYF. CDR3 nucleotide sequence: TGCAGTGCTAATCGGGAGACCCAGTACTTC.

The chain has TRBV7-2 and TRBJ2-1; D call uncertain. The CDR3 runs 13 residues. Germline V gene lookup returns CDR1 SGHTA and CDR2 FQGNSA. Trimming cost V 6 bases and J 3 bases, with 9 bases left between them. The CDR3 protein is CASRVGVYNEQFF. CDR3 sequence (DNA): TGTGCCAGCAGAGTTGGAGTCTACAATGAGCAGTTCTTC.

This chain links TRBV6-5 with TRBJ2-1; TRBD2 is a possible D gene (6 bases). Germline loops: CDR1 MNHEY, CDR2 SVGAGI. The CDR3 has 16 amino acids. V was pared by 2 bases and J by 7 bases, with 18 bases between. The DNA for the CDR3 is TGTGCCAGCAGTTACGCAACCCGGGACGGAGGGAATGAGCAGTTCTTC. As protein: CASSYATRDGGNEQFF.

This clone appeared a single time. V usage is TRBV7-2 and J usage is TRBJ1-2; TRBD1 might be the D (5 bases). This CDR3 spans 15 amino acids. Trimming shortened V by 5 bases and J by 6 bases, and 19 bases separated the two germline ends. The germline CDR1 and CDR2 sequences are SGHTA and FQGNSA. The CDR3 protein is CASSLQGGNMNGYTF. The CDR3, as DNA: TGTGCCAGCAGCCTCCAGGGAGGGAATATGAATGGCTACACCTTC.

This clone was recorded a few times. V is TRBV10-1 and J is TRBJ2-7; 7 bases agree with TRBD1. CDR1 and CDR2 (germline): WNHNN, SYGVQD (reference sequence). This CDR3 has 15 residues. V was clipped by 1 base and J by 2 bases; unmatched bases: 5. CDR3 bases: TGCGCCAGCAGTGAGTTCGGGACAGAGCCCTACGAGCAGTACTTC. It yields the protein CASSEFGTEPYEQYF.

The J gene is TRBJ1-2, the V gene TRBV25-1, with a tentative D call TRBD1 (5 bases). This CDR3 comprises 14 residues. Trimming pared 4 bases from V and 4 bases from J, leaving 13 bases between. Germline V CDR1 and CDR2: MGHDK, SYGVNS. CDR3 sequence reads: CASSASGVVYGYTF. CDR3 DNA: TGTGCCAGCAGTGCCTCGGGGGTCGTCTATGGCTACACCTTC.

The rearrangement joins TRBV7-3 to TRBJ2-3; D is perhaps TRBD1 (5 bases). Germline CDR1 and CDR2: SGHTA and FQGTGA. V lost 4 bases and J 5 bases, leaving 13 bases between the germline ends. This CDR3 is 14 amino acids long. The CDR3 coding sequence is TGTGCCAGCAGCTCCCATGGGGCCGGAGATACGCAGTATTTT. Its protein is CASSSHGAGDTQYF.

The CDR3 spells CASSFGGTGGGNEKLFF. For the CDR3, the DNA is TGTGCCAGCAGTTTCGGCGGGACAGGGGGGGGTAATGAAAAACTGTTTTTT. This chain uses TRBV28 with TRBJ1-4; 11 nucleotides match TRBD1. CDR1 and CDR2 (germline): MDHEN, SYDVKM. J was trimmed by 4 bases and V by 3 bases; bases with no gene match: 7. The CDR3 is made up of 17 amino acids.

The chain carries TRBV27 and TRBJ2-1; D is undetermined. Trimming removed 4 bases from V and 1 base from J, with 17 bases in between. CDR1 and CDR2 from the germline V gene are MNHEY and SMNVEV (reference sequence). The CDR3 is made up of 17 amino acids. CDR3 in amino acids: CASSSTPVFFSYNEQFF. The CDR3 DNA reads TGTGCCAGCAGTTCCACTCCTGTATTCTTTTCCTACAATGAGCAGTTCTTC.

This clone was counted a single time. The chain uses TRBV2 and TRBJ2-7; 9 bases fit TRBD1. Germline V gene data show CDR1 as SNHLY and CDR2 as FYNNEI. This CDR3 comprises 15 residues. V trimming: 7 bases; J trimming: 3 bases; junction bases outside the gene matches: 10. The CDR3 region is CASKKTGQGLYEQYF. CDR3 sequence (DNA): TGTGCCAGCAAAAAAACGGGACAGGGTCTCTACGAGCAGTACTTC.

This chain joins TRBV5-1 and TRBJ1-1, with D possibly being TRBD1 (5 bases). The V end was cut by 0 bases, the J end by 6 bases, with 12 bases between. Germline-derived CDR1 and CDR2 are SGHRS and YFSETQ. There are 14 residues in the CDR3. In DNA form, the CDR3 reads TGCGCCAGCAGCTTGGTAGGGGAAGACGCTGAAGCTTTCTTT. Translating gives CASSLVGEDAEAFF.

The CDR3 bases are TGTGCCAGCAGCCTTGGACAGGGGAACGGGGAGCTGTTTTTT. Its protein product is CASSLGQGNGELFF. The chain links TRBV3-1 (or the pseudogene TRBV3-2) to TRBJ2-2; TRBD1 matches at 9 bases. The V segment lost 4 bases and the J segment 7 bases; nucleotides outside the gene matches: 4. Germline assignment: CDR1 LGHDT and CDR2 YNNKEL (reference sequence). CDR3 size: 14 residues.

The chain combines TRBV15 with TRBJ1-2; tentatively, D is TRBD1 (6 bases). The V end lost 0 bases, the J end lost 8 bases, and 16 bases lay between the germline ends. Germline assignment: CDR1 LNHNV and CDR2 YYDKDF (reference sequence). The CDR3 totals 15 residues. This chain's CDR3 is CATSRDPGRGGGYTF. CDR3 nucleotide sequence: TGTGCCACCAGCAGAGATCCGGGCAGGGGTGGGGGCTACACCTTC.

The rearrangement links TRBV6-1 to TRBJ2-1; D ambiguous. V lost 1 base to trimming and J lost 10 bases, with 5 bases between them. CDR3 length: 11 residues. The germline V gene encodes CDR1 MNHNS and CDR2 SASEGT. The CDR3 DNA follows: TGTGCCAGCAGTGAAGTATTGGAGCAGTTCTTC. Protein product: CASSEVLEQFF.

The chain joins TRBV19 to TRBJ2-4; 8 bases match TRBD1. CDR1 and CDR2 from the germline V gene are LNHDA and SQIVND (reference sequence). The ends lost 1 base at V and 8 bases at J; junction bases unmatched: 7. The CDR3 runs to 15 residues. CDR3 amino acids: CASSIGRQGQDIQYF. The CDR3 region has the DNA TGTGCCAGTAGTATAGGGAGGCAGGGACAGGACATTCAGTACTTC.